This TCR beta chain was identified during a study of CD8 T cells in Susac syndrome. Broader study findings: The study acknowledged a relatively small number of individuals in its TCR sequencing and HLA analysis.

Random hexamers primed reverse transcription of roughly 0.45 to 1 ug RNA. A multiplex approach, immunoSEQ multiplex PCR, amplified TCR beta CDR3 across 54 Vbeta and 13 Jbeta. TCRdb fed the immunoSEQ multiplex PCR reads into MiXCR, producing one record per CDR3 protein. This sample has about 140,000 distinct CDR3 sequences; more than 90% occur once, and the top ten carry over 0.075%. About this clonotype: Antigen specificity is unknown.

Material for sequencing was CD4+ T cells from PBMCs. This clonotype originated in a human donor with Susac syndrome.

CDR3: CASSASGYEQYF. Written as DNA, the CDR3 is TGTGCCAGCAGCGCTAGCGGCTACGAGCAGTACTTC. V gene TRBV7-9 combines with J gene TRBJ2-7, with 7 nucleotides matching TRBD2. This CDR3 comprises 12 residues. V shed 5 bases and J 3 bases; nucleotides not matched to a gene: 1. The V gene's germline CDR1 is SEHNR and CDR2 FQNEAQ (reference sequence). Full variable domain (rest looked up from reference TRBV7-9 and TRBJ2-7): DTGVSQNPRHKITKRGQNVTFRCDPISEHNRLYWYRQTLGQGPEFLTYFQNEAQLEKSRLLSDRFSAERPKGSFSTLEIQRTEQGDSAMYLCASSASGYEQYFGPGTRLTVT.